Below, 25 T cell receptor beta chains from the same sample are listed, as sequenced in a study of blood T cell repertoires in COVID-19. The data were produced by immunoSEQ multiplex PCR, yet TCRdb's version contains in-frame clones alone and is incomplete. The sample lists approximately 200,000 clones, 65% to 90% occurring once. The sequenced sample consisted of PBMCs or T cells enriched from blood (not recorded which). These receptors were taken from a woman aged 25 to 45 who had been exposed to COVID-19.

The chain couples TRBV30 to TRBJ1-6; D is possibly TRBD1 (5 bases). The CDR3 runs 17 residues. Germline CDR1 reads GTSNPN; CDR2 reads SVGIG (reference sequence). The germline V and J ends were trimmed by 3 bases and 7 bases, with 22 bases remaining between them. CDR3 sequence (DNA): TGTGCCTGGAGGGATCAGGCACCCACATGGGGCAATTCACCCCTCCACTTT. Protein sequence: CAWRDQAPTWGNSPLHF.

This clone has just a few counts. The rearrangement uses TRBV2 and TRBJ2-1; 9 positions agree with TRBD2. This CDR3 is built from 15 residues. CDR1 and CDR2 (germline): SNHLY, FYNNEI. J was trimmed by 4 bases and V by 7 bases; bases with no gene match: 8. The CDR3 coding sequence is TGTGCCAGCAACGAGGGCGGGGGGGATTACAATGAGCAGTTCTTC. Amino acids: CASNEGGGDYNEQFF.

A single count supports this clone. This chain joins TRBV5-1 and TRBJ2-7; D is perhaps TRBD1 (6 bases). There are 14 residues in the CDR3. V lost 3 bases and J 6 bases, leaving 16 bases between the germline ends. Per germline, CDR1 SGHRS and CDR2 YFSETQ. CDR3 in DNA: TGCGCCAGCAGCTCGAGCACAGGGTTCTTCGAGCAGTACTTC. Translation gives CASSSSTGFFEQYF.

This chain joins TRBV5-6 and TRBJ1-5; a possible D gene is TRBD1 (5 bases). The V end was cut by 3 bases, the J end by 1 base, with 14 bases between. Germline CDR1 and CDR2: SGHDT and YYEEEE. The CDR3 contains 16 residues. DNA for the CDR3: TGTGCCAGCAGCTCGTTGGGGGGTAAAAGCAATCAGCCCCAGCATTTT. It encodes CASSSLGGKSNQPQHF.

This sequence joins TRBV5-3 and TRBJ1-5, with a weak D call TRBD1 (5 bases). TRBV5-3 is an open reading frame whose function is uncertain. V lost 4 bases to trimming and J lost 3 bases, with 11 bases between them. The CDR3 covers 14 residues. CDR3 in DNA: TGTGCCAGAAGCGAGACAGTAGACAATCAGCCCCAGCATTTT. Residues: CARSETVDNQPQHF.

The CDR3: CASSVVGIRVGNSYEQYF. The CDR3 DNA reads TGTGCCAGCAGCGTAGTGGGCATTCGAGTTGGAAACTCCTACGAGCAGTACTTC. V gene TRBV9 combines with J gene TRBJ2-7; D is ambiguous. Germline V gene lookup returns CDR1 SGDLS and CDR2 YYNGEE. V was shortened by 0 bases and J by 0 bases, with 19 bases between the two germline ends. The CDR3 is 18 residues long. Looking up the rest from reference TRBV9 and TRBJ2-7 gives the full variable domain: DSGVTQTPKHLITATGQRVTLRCSPRSGDLSVYWYQQSLDQGLQFLIQYYNGEERAKGNILERFSAQQFPDLHSELNLSSLELGDSALYFCASSVVGIRVGNSYEQYFGPGTRLTVT.

This rearrangement joins TRBV25-1 to TRBJ1-2; D remains unclear. CDR1 and CDR2 (germline): MGHDK, SYGVNS. Trimming left V 8 bases short and J 8 bases short, with 15 bases between. This CDR3 region has 12 residues. For the CDR3, the DNA is TGTGCCAGCGTCGGTCGGAGGGAAGGCTACACCTTC. Translating it yields CASVGRREGYTF.

Only one count was recorded for this clone. The rearrangement uses TRBV18 and TRBJ1-6, with D unresolved. V dropped 6 bases and J dropped 7 bases, with 13 bases sitting between them. This CDR3 is 14 amino acids long. Per germline, CDR1 KGHSH and CDR2 LQKENI. This CDR3 reads CASSPAASNSPLHF. The CDR3 DNA is TGTGCCAGCTCTCCTGCGGCGTCAAATTCACCCCTCCACTTT. Complete variable domain (other parts from reference TRBV18 and TRBJ1-6): NAGVMQNPRHLVRRRGQEARLRCSPMKGHSHVYWYRQLPEEGLKFMVYLQKENIIDESGMPKERFSAEFPKEGPSILRIQQVVRGDSAAYFCASSPAASNSPLHFGNGTRLTVT.

The chain recombines TRBV30 with TRBJ1-5, with no clear D. Trimming took 3 bases from V and 6 from J, leaving 6 bases between them. The germline V gene has CDR1 GTSNPN and CDR2 SVGIG (reference sequence). The CDR3 consists of 11 residues. CDR3 in DNA: TGTGCCTGGAGGGGGAGTCAGCCCCAGCATTTT. It specifies CAWRGSQPQHF. The full variable domain, rest sourced from reference TRBV30 and TRBJ1-5, is SQTIHQWPATLVQPVGSPLSLECTVEGTSNPNLYWYRQAAGRGLQLLFYSVGIGQISSEVPQNLSASRPQDRQFILSSKKLLLSDSGFYLCAWRGSQPQHFGDGTRLSIL.

This clone was seen a few times. CDR3 residues: CASSTQEGDEQFF. Written as DNA, the CDR3 is TGTGCCAGCAGTACTCAAGAGGGGGATGAGCAGTTCTTC. The chain recombines TRBV6-4 with TRBJ2-1; TRBD1 is a possible D gene (6 bases). Deletions cut 5 bases from V and 8 bases from J, with 13 bases between. CDR1 is MRHNA and CDR2 is SNTAGT in the germline V gene. The CDR3 extends over 13 amino acids.

The chain joins TRBV6-5 to TRBJ1-4; possibly TRBD1 for D (6 bases). The CDR3 is 14 residues long. Trimming stripped 7 bases from V and 3 bases from J, with 12 bases between. Per germline, CDR1 MNHEY and CDR2 SVGAGI. DNA for the CDR3: TGTGCCAGCATCCAGGGGCAGTCTAATGAAAAACTGTTTTTT. The encoded protein is CASIQGQSNEKLFF.

This chain joins TRBV18 and TRBJ2-7; possibly TRBD2 for D (5 bases). The V end lost 3 bases, the J end lost 2 bases, and 8 bases lay between the germline ends. From germline, CDR1 is KGHSH and CDR2 LQKENI. The CDR3 has 13 amino acids. CDR3 coding DNA: TGTGCCAGCTCACCCGGACTCCCCTACGAGCAGTACTTC. Translating it yields CASSPGLPYEQYF.

This chain links TRBV3-1 (or the pseudogene TRBV3-2) with TRBJ2-1; no definite D call. From germline, CDR1 is LGHDT and CDR2 YNNKEL (reference sequence). The CDR3 is 14 amino acids. V gave up 4 bases and J gave up 6 bases, with 13 bases separating them. CDR3 residues: CASSPRSGFNEQFF. The CDR3 DNA follows: TGTGCCAGCAGCCCAAGGTCGGGTTTCAATGAGCAGTTCTTC.

This clone came up once. The chain has TRBV14 and TRBJ1-2; 9 nucleotides match TRBD1. The CDR3 is made up of 15 amino acids. Trimming at V came to 4 bases and at J to 4 bases, leaving 7 bases not matched to a gene. CDR1 is SGHDN, CDR2 FVKESK, per germline. As DNA, the CDR3 is TGTGCCAGCAGCCCGGGACAGGGCCTTACCTATGGCTACACCTTC. The encoded protein is CASSPGQGLTYGYTF.

J is TRBJ1-2 and V is TRBV11-2; D is uncertain. Trimming removed 4 bases at V and 2 bases at J, with 8 bases between. The CDR3 is 13 residues long. The germline V gene has CDR1 SGHAT and CDR2 FQNNGV. The DNA of the CDR3 is TGTGCCAGCAGCTCAGGATCCAACTATGGCTACACCTTC. Translating gives CASSSGSNYGYTF.

This clone was recorded only once. The gene calls are TRBV2 and TRBJ1-1; D gene uncertain. The V and J ends lost 1 base and 5 bases respectively, with 8 bases between them. The germline gives CDR1 SNHLY, CDR2 FYNNEI. The CDR3 extends over 13 amino acids. CDR3 bases: TGTGCCAGCAGTGAAGGGACGGGGACTGAAGCTTTCTTT. Its protein is CASSEGTGTEAFF.

V is TRBV6-5 and J is TRBJ2-7, with no clear D. Trimming stripped 2 bases from V and 2 bases from J, with 7 bases between. CDR1 is MNHEY, CDR2 SVGAGI, per germline. The CDR3 length is 13 residues. CDR3 protein: CASSYGQTYEQYF. The CDR3, as DNA: TGTGCCAGCAGTTACGGGCAGACCTACGAGCAGTACTTC.

This clone was picked up one time. V is TRBV11-2 and J is TRBJ1-2; TRBD1 matches 8 bases. Germline trimming cut 5 bases from V and 2 bases from J; bases unmatched to any gene: 7. This CDR3 contains 15 residues. The germline V gene has CDR1 SGHAT and CDR2 FQNNGV. CDR3 coding DNA: TGTGCCAGCAGCCGCTCGACAGGGGCGAACTATGGCTACACCTTC. Translating gives CASSRSTGANYGYTF.

This clone occurred once. This chain joins TRBV3-1 (or the pseudogene TRBV3-2) and TRBJ2-2; the D gene is possibly TRBD2 (7 bases). Germline lookup yields CDR1 LGHDT and CDR2 YNNKEL (reference sequence). Trimming left V 4 bases short and J 6 bases short, with 21 bases between. The CDR3 runs to 17 residues. CDR3 in DNA: TGTGCCAGCAGCCTCCTTGGGGGGGGCGCATCGTCCGGGGAGCTGTTTTTT. It is translated as CASSLLGGGASSGELFF.

The chain links TRBV10-3 to TRBJ1-2; perhaps TRBD1 as D (6 bases). The germline V gene has CDR1 ENHRY and CDR2 SYGVKD. V was trimmed by 3 bases and J by 10 bases, leaving 18 bases between them. CDR3 length: 14 residues. The CDR3 nucleotides are TGTGCCATCAGTGACGCGGGGGCGGATGACTACTACACCTTC. This sequence encodes CAISDAGADDYYTF.

The chain joins TRBV24-1 to TRBJ2-1; a possible D gene is TRBD2 (6 bases). V was pared by 9 bases and J by 6 bases, with 11 bases between. CDR1 and CDR2 from the germline V gene are KGHDR and SFDVKD. The CDR3 is 12 amino acids. The CDR3 protein is CATSSEGNEQFF. DNA of the CDR3: TGTGCCACCTCCTCGGAGGGCAATGAGCAGTTCTTC.

Written as DNA, the CDR3 is TGTGCCATCAGTACTGACAGGAACTCCTACGAGCAGTACTTC. Its translation: CAISTDRNSYEQYF. The chain is built from TRBV10-3 and TRBJ2-7; tentatively, D is TRBD1 (6 bases). CDR3 size: 14 residues. Looked up from germline, CDR1 is ENHRY and CDR2 is SYGVKD. V was trimmed by 5 bases and J by 0 bases, leaving 11 bases between them.

This clone occurred once. This chain connects TRBV12-3 or TRBV12-4 to TRBJ2-3; D ambiguous. The CDR3 contains 13 residues. V was trimmed by 1 base and J by 8 bases, leaving 10 bases between them. CDR3 in DNA: TGTGCCAGCAGTTTAGGGCCAGTTGGTACGCAGTATTTT. Protein product: CASSLGPVGTQYF.

V is TRBV29-1 and J is TRBJ1-2, with D hard to call. This CDR3 has 13 amino acids. CDR1 SQVTM and CDR2 ANQGSEA come from the germline V gene. V lost 4 bases and J lost 8, with 17 bases in between. The CDR3, as DNA: TGCAGCGTTGCAGAGGAAGGGTCGGGAGGCTACACCTTC. Its protein is CSVAEEGSGGYTF.

The chain has TRBV11-3 and TRBJ2-5; 8 bases are shared with TRBD1. Germline assignment: CDR1 SGHNT and CDR2 YENEEA. The CDR3 consists of 13 residues. The V segment lost 5 bases and the J segment 4 bases; nucleotides outside the gene matches: 3. For the CDR3, the DNA is TGTGCCAGCAGCCAACAGGGGGGAGAGACCCAGTACTTC. Amino acids: CASSQQGGETQYF.